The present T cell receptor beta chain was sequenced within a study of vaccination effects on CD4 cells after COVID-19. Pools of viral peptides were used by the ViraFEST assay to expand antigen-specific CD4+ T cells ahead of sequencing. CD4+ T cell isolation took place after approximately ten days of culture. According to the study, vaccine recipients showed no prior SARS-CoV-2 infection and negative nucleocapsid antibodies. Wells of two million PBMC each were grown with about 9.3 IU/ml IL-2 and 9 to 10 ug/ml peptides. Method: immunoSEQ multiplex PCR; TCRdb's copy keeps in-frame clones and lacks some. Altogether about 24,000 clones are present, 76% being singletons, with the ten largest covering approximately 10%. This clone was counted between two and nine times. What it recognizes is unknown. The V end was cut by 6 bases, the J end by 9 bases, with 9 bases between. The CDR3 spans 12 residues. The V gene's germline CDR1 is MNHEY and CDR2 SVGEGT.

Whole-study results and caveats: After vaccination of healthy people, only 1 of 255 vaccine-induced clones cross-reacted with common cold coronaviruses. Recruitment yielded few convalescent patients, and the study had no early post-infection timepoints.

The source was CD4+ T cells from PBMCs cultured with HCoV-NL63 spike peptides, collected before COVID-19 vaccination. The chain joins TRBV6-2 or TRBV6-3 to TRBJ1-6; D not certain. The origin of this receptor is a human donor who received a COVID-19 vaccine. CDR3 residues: CASSDVGSPLHF. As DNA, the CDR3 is TGTGCCAGCAGCGATGTGGGTTCACCCCTCCACTTT.